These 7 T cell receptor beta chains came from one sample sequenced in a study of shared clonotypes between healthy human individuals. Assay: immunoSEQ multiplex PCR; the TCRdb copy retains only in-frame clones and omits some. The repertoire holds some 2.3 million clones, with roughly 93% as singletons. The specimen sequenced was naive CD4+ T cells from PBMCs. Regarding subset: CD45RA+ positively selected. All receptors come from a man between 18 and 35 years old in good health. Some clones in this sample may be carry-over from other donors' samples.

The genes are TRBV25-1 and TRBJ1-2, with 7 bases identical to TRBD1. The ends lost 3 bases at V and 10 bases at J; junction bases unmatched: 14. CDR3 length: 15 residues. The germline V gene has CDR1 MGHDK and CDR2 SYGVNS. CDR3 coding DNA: TGTGCCAGCAGTGAGTCCCTTCTGGGGACAGCTTTCTACACCTTC. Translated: CASSESLLGTAFYTF.

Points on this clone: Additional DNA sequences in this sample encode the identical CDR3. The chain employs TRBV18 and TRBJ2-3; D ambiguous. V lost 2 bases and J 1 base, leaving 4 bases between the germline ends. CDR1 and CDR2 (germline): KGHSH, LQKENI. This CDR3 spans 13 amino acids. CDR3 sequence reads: CASSPGGTDTQYF. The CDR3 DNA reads TGTGCCAGCTCACCAGGTGGCACAGATACGCAGTATTTT.

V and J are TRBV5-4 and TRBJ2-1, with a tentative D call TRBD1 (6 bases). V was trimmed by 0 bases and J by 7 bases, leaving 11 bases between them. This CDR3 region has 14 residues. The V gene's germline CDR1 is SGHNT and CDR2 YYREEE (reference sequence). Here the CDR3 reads CASSLVKGVNEQFF. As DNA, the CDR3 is TGTGCCAGCAGCTTGGTGAAGGGGGTAAATGAGCAGTTCTTC.

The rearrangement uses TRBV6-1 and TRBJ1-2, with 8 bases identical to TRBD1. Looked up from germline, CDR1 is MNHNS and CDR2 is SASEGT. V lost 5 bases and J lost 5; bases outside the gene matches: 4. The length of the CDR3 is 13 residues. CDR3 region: CASSHWTGYGYTF. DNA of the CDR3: TGTGCCAGCAGTCATTGGACAGGGTATGGCTACACCTTC.

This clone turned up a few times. CDR3 loop: CASSLLSSRDGKNTEAFF. CDR3 sequence (DNA): TGTGCCAGCAGCTTACTTTCTTCCAGGGACGGGAAGAACACTGAAGCTTTCTTT. The chain carries TRBV7-9 and TRBJ1-1; the D gene is possibly TRBD1 (5 bases). Germline V gives CDR1 SEHNR, CDR2 FQNEAQ (reference sequence). The ends were cut back, 2 bases at V and 1 base at J, with 20 bases in the middle. This CDR3 has 18 amino acids.

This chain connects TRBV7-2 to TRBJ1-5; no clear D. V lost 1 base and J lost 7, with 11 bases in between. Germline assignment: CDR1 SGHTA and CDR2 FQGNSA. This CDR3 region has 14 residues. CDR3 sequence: CASSLGVAYQPQHF. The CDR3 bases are TGTGCCAGCAGCTTAGGGGTAGCCTACCAGCCCCAGCATTTT.

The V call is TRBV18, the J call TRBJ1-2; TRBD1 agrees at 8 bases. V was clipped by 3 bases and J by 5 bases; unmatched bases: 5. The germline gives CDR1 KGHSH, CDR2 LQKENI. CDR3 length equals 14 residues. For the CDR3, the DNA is TGTGCCAGCTCACCGGGACAGGAGGTTTATGGCTACACCTTC. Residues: CASSPGQEVYGYTF.